This T cell receptor (beta chain) was sequenced during a study of PD-1 blockade in classical Hodgkin lymphoma. Findings of the study overall: It was reported that newly diagnosed patients had less baseline TCR diversity than healthy donors. Differences between repertoires have undefined causes, possibly disease activity or prior therapy.

TCRdb's table, derived via immunoSEQ multiplex PCR, lists solely in-frame clones and lacks some. The sample shows about 7,700 clones, roughly 85% of them seen only once. Each patient experienced a relapse that followed autologous stem cell transplantation, and brentuximab vedotin exposure varied. Thawed PBMCs were the source of CD4+ T cells, purified by magnetic negative selection. The trim removed 2 bases at V and 3 bases at J, leaving 7 bases unmatched. This CDR3 has 16 amino acids. CDR1 is MDHEN and CDR2 is SYDVKM in the germline V gene. This clone was detected once. The antigen is not known. This sequence joins TRBV28 and TRBJ1-5, with TRBD1 identical over 7 bases. This receptor was identified in a human donor with classical Hodgkin lymphoma. The source material was CD4+ T cells from blood, sampled at baseline. DNA for the CDR3: TGTGCCAGCAGTTTACTTGGGACAGCTATCAATCAGCCCCAGCATTTT. Its protein is CASSLLGTAINQPQHF. Supplemented by reference TRBV28 and TRBJ1-5, the full variable domain reads DVKVTQSSRYLVKRTGEKVFLECVQDMDHENMFWYRQDPGLGLRLIYFSYDVKMKEKGDIPEGYSVSREKKERFSLILESASTNQTSMYLCASSLLGTAINQPQHFGDGTRLSIL.